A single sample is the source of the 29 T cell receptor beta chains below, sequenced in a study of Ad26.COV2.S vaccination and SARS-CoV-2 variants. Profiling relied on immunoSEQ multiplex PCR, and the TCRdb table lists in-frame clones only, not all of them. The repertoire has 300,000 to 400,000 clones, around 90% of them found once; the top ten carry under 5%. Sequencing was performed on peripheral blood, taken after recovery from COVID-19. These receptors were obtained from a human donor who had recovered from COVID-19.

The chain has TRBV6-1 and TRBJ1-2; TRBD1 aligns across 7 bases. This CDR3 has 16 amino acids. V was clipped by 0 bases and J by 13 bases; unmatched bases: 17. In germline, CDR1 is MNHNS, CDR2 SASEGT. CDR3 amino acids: CASSEAVNGLRGQSTF. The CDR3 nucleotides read TGTGCCAGCAGTGAAGCAGTAAATGGGTTAAGGGGGCAATCCACCTTC.

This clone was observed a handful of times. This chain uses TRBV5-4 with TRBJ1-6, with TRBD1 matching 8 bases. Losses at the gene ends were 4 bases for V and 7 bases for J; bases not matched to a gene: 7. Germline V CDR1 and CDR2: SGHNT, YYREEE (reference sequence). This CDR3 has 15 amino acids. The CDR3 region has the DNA TGTGCCAGCAGCACTATGACAGGGGTCAATTCACCCCTCCACTTT. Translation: CASSTMTGVNSPLHF.

CDR3 sequence: CASSPHQTFGNTIYF. The CDR3 nucleotides read TGTGCCAGCAGCCCCCACCAGACATTTGGAAACACCATATATTTT. The chain employs TRBV9 and TRBJ1-3; no firm D call. The CDR3 extends over 15 amino acids. CDR1 is SGDLS and CDR2 is YYNGEE in the germline V gene. V lost 4 bases, J lost 3 bases, and 14 bases lay in between.

Here the CDR3 DNA reads TGTGCCAGCAGGCAAGGGGGGCAAAGCTCCTACGAGCAGTACTTC. Its translation is CASRQGGQSSYEQYF. The genes are TRBV6-5 and TRBJ2-7, with D tentatively TRBD1 or TRBD2 (6 bases each). The CDR3 sequence is 15 residues long. The V end lost 6 bases, the J end lost 0 bases, and 15 bases lay between the germline ends. Per the germline V gene, CDR1 is MNHEY and CDR2 is SVGAGI.

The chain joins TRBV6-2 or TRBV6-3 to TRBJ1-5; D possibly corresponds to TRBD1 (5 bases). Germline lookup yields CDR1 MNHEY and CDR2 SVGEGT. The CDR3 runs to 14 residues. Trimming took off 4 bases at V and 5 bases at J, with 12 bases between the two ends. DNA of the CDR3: TGTGCCAGCAGTTCCCTCGGACATTATCAGCCCCAGCATTTT. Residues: CASSSLGHYQPQHF.

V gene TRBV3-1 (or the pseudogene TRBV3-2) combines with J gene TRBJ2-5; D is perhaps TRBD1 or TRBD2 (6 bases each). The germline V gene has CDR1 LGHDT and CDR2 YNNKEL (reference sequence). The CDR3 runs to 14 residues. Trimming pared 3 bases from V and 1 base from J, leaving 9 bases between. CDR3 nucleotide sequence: TGTGCCAGCAGCCAGAGGGGGGTCCAAGAGACCCAGTACTTC. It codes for CASSQRGVQETQYF.

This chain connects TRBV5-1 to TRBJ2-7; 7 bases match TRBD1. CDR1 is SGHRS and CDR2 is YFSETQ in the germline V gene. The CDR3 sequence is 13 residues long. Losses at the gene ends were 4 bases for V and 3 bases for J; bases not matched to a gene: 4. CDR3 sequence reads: CASSRTGDYEQYF. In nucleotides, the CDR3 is TGCGCCAGCAGCCGGACAGGAGACTACGAGCAGTACTTC.

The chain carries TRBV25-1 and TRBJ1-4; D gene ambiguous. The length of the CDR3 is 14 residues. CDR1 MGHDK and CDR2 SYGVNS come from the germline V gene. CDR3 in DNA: TGTGCTATAAACGGGAGGGAAGCTAATGAAAAACTGTTTTTT. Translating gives CAINGREANEKLFF.

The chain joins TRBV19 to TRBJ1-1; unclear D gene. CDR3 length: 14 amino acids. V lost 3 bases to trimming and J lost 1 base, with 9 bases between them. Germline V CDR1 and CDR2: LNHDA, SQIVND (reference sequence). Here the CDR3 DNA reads TGTGCCAGTAGTATGGGAGAGAGGAACACTGAAGCTTTCTTT. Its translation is CASSMGERNTEAFF.

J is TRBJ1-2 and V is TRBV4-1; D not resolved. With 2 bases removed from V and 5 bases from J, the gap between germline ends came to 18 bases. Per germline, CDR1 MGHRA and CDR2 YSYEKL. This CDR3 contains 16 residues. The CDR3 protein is CASSQSLGSGPYGYTF. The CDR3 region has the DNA TGCGCCAGCAGCCAAAGTTTAGGCTCTGGGCCGTATGGCTACACCTTC.

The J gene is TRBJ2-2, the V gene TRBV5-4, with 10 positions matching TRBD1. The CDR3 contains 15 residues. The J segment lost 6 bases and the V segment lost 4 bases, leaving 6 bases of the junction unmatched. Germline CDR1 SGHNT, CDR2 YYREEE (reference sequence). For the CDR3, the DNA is TGTGCCAGCAGCCAGATGACAGGGGGCCCCGGGGAGCTGTTTTTT. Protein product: CASSQMTGGPGELFF.

For the CDR3, the DNA is TGCGCCAGCAGCCAATGGGGGCCAGGGATGTCTAGCACAGATACGCAGTATTTT. The encoded protein is CASSQWGPGMSSTDTQYF. J is TRBJ2-3 and V is TRBV4-1, with a possible D match to TRBD1 (6 bases). V was pared by 2 bases and J by 0 bases, with 18 bases between. The V gene's germline CDR1 is MGHRA and CDR2 YSYEKL. CDR3 length: 18 amino acids.

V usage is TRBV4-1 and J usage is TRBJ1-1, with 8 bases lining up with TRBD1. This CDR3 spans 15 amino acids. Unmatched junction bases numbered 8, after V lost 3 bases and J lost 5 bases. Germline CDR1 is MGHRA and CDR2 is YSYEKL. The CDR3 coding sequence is TGCGCCAGCAGCCAGGGGGCGACAGGGGATACTGAAGCTTTCTTT. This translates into CASSQGATGDTEAFF.

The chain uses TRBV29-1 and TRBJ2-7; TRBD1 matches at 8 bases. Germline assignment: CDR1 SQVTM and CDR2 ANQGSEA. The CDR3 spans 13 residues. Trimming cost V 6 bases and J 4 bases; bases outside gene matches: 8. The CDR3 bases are TGCAGCGTCGCGACAGGGGATAGGTACGAGCAGTACTTC. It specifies CSVATGDRYEQYF.

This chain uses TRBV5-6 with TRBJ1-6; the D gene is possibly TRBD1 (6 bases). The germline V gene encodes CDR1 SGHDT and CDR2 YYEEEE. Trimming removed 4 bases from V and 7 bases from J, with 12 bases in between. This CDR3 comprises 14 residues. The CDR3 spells CASSPGTKNSPLHF. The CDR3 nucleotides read TGTGCCAGCAGCCCCGGGACAAAGAATTCACCCCTCCACTTT. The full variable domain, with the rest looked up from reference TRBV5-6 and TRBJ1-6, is DAGVTQSPTHLIKTRGQQVTLRCSPKSGHDTVSWYQQALGQGPQFIFQYYEEEERQRGNFPDRFSGHQFPNYSSELNVNALLLGDSALYLCASSPGTKNSPLHFGNGTRLTVT.

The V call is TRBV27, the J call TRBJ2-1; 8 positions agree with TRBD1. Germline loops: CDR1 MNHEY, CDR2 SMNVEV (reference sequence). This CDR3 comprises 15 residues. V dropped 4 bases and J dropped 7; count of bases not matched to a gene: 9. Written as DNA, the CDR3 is TGTGCCAGCAGTTACGGGACAGGCCCTTTGAATGAGCAGTTCTTC. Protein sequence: CASSYGTGPLNEQFF.

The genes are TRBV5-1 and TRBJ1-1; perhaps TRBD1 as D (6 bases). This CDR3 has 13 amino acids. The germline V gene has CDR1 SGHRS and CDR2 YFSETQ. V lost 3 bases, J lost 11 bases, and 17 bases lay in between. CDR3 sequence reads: CASSSDNRASAFF. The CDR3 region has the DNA TGCGCCAGCAGCTCAGATAACAGGGCATCGGCTTTCTTT.

Here the CDR3 DNA reads TGTGCCACCAGCAGAGGACGGGATCTCTACGAGCAGTACTTC. This encodes CATSRGRDLYEQYF. The chain is built from TRBV15 and TRBJ2-7; D might be TRBD2 (5 bases). The V end lost 1 base, the J end lost 3 bases, and 10 bases lay between the germline ends. The CDR3 loop spans 14 amino acids. CDR1 LNHNV and CDR2 YYDKDF come from the germline V gene (reference sequence).

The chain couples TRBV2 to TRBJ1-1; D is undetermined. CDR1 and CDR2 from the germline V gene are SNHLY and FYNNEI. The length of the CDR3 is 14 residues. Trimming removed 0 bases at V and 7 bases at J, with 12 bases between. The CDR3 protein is CASSEALGGSEAFF. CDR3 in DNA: TGTGCCAGCAGTGAAGCGCTCGGCGGTAGTGAAGCTTTCTTT.

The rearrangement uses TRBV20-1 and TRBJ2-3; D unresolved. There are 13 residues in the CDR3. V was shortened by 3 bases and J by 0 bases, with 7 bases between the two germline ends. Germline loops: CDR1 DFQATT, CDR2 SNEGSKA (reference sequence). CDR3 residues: CSASPRSTDTQYF. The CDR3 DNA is TGCAGTGCTAGTCCTAGGAGCACAGATACGCAGTATTTT.

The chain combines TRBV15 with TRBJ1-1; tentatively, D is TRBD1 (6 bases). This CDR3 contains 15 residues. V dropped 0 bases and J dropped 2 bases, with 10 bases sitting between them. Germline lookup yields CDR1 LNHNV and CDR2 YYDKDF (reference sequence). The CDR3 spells CATSRDQGSNTEAFF. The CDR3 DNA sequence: TGTGCCACCAGCAGAGACCAGGGGAGTAACACTGAAGCTTTCTTT.

The CDR3 nucleotides are TGCAGTGCTAGAGCAGGGCACGAGCAGTACTTC. As protein: CSARAGHEQYF. The chain employs TRBV20-1 and TRBJ2-7; perhaps TRBD1 as D (5 bases). The CDR3 is 11 amino acids. Germline CDR1 is DFQATT and CDR2 is SNEGSKA (reference sequence). Trimming left V 1 base short and J 5 bases short, with 6 bases between.

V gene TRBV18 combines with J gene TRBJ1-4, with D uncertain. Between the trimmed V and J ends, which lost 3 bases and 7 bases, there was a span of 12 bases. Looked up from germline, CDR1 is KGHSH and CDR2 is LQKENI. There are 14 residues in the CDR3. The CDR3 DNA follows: TGTGCCAGCTCACCTCCGGAAACCGGTGAAAAACTGTTTTTT. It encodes CASSPPETGEKLFF.

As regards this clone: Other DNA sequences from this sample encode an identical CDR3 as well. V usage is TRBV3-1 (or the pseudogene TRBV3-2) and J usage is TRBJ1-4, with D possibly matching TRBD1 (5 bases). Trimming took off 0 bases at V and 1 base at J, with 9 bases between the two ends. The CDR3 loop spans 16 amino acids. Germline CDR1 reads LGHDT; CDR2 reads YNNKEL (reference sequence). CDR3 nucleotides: TGTGCCAGCAGCCAAGATACAGGCAGAACTAATGAAAAACTGTTTTTT. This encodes CASSQDTGRTNEKLFF.

CDR3 sequence reads: CASSVDRRAGANVLTF. The CDR3 DNA reads TGTGCCAGCAGCGTAGACCGAAGGGCCGGGGCCAACGTCCTGACTTTC. The chain has TRBV9 and TRBJ2-6; D gene ambiguous. There are 16 residues in the CDR3. CDR1 is SGDLS, CDR2 YYNGEE, per germline. Trimming shortened V by 0 bases and J by 4 bases, and 11 bases separated the two germline ends.

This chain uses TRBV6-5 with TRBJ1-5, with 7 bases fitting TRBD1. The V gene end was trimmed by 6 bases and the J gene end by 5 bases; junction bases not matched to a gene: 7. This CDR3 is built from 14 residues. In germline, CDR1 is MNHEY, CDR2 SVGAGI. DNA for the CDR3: TGTGCCAGCAGCGGGACAGCGAACCATCAGCCCCAGCATTTT. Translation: CASSGTANHQPQHF.

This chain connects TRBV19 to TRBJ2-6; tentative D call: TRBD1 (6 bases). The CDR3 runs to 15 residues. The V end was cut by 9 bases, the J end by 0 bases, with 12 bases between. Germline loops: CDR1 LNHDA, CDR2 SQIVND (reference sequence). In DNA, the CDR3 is TGTGCCAGCACAGGGCTCCGCTCTGGGGCCAACGTCCTGACTTTC. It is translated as CASTGLRSGANVLTF.

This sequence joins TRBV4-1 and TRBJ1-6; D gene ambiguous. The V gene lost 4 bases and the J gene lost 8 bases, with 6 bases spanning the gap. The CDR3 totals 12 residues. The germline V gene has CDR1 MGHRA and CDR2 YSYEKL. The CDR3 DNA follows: TGCGCCAGCAGCCTGCATTATTCACCCCTCCACTTT. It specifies CASSLHYSPLHF.

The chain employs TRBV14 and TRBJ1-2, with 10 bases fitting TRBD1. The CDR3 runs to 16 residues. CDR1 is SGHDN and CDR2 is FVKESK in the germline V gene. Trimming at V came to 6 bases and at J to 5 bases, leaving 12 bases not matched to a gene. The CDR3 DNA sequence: TGTGCCAGCAGACTCCCCCCGGGACAGGGGCGTTATGGCTACACCTTC. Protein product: CASRLPPGQGRYGYTF. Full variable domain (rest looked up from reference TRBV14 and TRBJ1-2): EAGVTQFPSHSVIEKGQTVTLRCDPISGHDNLYWYRRVMGKEIKFLLHFVKESKQDESGMPNNRFLAERTGGTYSTLKVQPAELEDSGVYFCASRLPPGQGRYGYTFGSGTRLTVV.